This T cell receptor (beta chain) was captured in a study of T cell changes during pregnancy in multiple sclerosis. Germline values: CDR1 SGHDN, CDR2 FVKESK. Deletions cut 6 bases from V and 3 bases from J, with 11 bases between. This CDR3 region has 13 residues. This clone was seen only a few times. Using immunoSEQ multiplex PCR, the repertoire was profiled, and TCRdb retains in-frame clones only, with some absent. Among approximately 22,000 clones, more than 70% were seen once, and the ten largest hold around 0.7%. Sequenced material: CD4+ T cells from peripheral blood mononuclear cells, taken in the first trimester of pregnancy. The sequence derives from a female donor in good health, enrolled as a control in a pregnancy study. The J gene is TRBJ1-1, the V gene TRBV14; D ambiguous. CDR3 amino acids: CASRQTLDTEAFF. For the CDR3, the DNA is TGTGCCAGCAGGCAGACTTTGGACACTGAAGCTTTCTTT.